The 25 T cell receptor beta chains below were found in one sample sequenced in a study of T cell responses to AZD1222 COVID-19 vaccine. Using immunoSEQ multiplex PCR, the repertoire was profiled, and TCRdb retains in-frame clones only, with some absent. The sample records some 80,000 clones, over 60% being singletons. The sample in question was peripheral blood, obtained 28 days after the second dose of the MenACWY control vaccine. Source of these receptors: an adult who received the MenACWY meningococcal vaccine as a control.

The V call is TRBV4-1, the J call TRBJ2-2, with TRBD2 as a possible D gene (7 bases). The CDR3 length is 21 residues. Looked up from germline, CDR1 is MGHRA and CDR2 is YSYEKL. The ends were cut back, 1 base at V and 3 bases at J, with 27 bases in the middle. The CDR3 bases are TGCGCCAGCAGCCAAGCAGAGGGGGGTAGTCGTGGGAGGGCGTACACCGGGGAGCTGTTTTTT. Its protein is CASSQAEGGSRGRAYTGELFF.

The V gene is TRBV5-4, the J gene TRBJ1-2; unclear D gene. CDR1 SGHNT and CDR2 YYREEE come from the germline V gene (reference sequence). V was cut by 2 bases and J by 4 bases, with 6 bases left in between. This CDR3 spans 12 amino acids. CDR3 sequence: CASSLDSYGYTF. The CDR3 DNA reads TGTGCCAGCAGCTTAGATAGCTATGGCTACACCTTC.

The rearrangement links TRBV19 to TRBJ1-1, with D uncertain. The CDR3 has 14 residues. Trimming pared 8 bases from V and 8 bases from J, leaving 21 bases between. Germline CDR1 and CDR2: LNHDA and SQIVND (reference sequence). The CDR3 loop is CASVSTGRGGEAFF. The DNA of the CDR3 is TGTGCCAGTGTTTCCACCGGCCGGGGTGGGGAAGCTTTCTTT.

The gene calls are TRBV9 and TRBJ1-2; D is uncertain. CDR1 is SGDLS, CDR2 YYNGEE, per germline. This CDR3 region has 13 residues. Between the trimmed V and J ends, which lost 0 bases and 2 bases, there was a span of 5 bases. Written as DNA, the CDR3 is TGTGCCAGCAGCGTAGATGGGAACTATGGCTACACCTTC. This gives the protein CASSVDGNYGYTF.

The chain is built from TRBV28 and TRBJ1-5, with D tentatively TRBD1 (5 bases). Germline V gives CDR1 MDHEN, CDR2 SYDVKM. The length of the CDR3 is 15 residues. V was pared by 7 bases and J by 6 bases, with 19 bases between. CDR3 sequence reads: CASISPGPPIQPQHF. The CDR3 DNA reads as TGTGCCAGCATCTCCCCGGGACCCCCTATTCAGCCCCAGCATTTT.

The chain uses TRBV5-1 and TRBJ2-7, with D uncertain. The CDR3 is 13 amino acids. The germline V gene encodes CDR1 SGHRS and CDR2 YFSETQ. V was cut by 0 bases and J by 3 bases, with 7 bases left in between. CDR3 protein: CASSLGGLYEQYF. Written as DNA, the CDR3 is TGCGCCAGCAGCTTGGGGGGTCTCTACGAGCAGTACTTC.

The chain links TRBV6-6 to TRBJ1-3, with a tentative D call TRBD1 (6 bases). Trimming shortened V by 2 bases and J by 0 bases, and 8 bases separated the two germline ends. CDR1 and CDR2 from the germline V gene are MNHNY and SVGAGI (reference sequence). The CDR3 extends over 15 amino acids. The CDR3 sequence is CASSYEGVSGNTIYF. The DNA for the CDR3 is TGTGCCAGCAGTTACGAGGGGGTCTCTGGAAACACCATATATTTT.

The chain couples TRBV6-6 to TRBJ1-1; TRBD1 matches at 7 bases. This CDR3 spans 14 amino acids. V trimming: 7 bases; J trimming: 1 base; junction bases outside the gene matches: 6. Germline lookup yields CDR1 MNHNY and CDR2 SVGAGI (reference sequence). CDR3 in DNA: TGTGCCAGCACCCTAGGACAGGCGAACACTGAAGCTTTCTTT. It translates to CASTLGQANTEAFF.

The rearrangement joins TRBV27 to TRBJ2-7; TRBD1 might be the D (5 bases). Germline-derived CDR1 and CDR2 are MNHEY and SMNVEV (reference sequence). The CDR3 is 13 residues long. V dropped 3 bases and J dropped 3 bases, with 9 bases sitting between them. The CDR3 bases are TGTGCCAGCAGTTTGGGGCAGTACTACGAGCAGTACTTC. This encodes CASSLGQYYEQYF.

The chain employs TRBV3-1 (or the pseudogene TRBV3-2) and TRBJ1-2; D may be TRBD1 (5 bases). Germline V CDR1 and CDR2: LGHDT, YNNKEL (reference sequence). The CDR3 is 14 amino acids. The V end was cut by 0 bases, the J end by 7 bases, with 12 bases between. CDR3 sequence (DNA): TGTGCCAGCAGCCAAGACTTGGGGAGGGGTGGCTACACCTTC. This codes for CASSQDLGRGGYTF.

This chain connects TRBV5-8 to TRBJ1-5; 12 bases map to TRBD1. The trim removed 0 bases at V and 7 bases at J, leaving 11 bases unmatched. Per germline, CDR1 SGHTS and CDR2 YDEGEE. The CDR3 runs to 18 residues. The CDR3 region is CASSLAGTGGFTGQPQHF. In nucleotides, the CDR3 is TGTGCCAGCAGCTTGGCCGGGACAGGGGGCTTTACGGGACAGCCCCAGCATTTT.

In its sample, this clone was seen a few times. The genes are TRBV6-5 and TRBJ1-5; no clear D. The germline V and J ends were trimmed by 5 bases and 0 bases, with 11 bases remaining between them. The V gene's germline CDR1 is MNHEY and CDR2 SVGAGI. CDR3 length equals 15 residues. CDR3 in amino acids: CASSPGISSNQPQHF. In DNA form, the CDR3 reads TGTGCCAGCAGTCCCGGGATTAGTAGCAATCAGCCCCAGCATTTT.

V is TRBV6-6 and J is TRBJ2-7, with a tentative D call TRBD2 (5 bases). The germline gives CDR1 MNHNY, CDR2 SVGAGI (reference sequence). V dropped 4 bases and J dropped 1 base, with 14 bases sitting between them. The CDR3 is 15 amino acids. The CDR3 DNA follows: TGTGCCAGCAGTTCCCTACTAGTAGGGTCCTACGAGCAGTACTTC. Protein: CASSSLLVGSYEQYF.

In DNA form, the CDR3 reads TGTGCCAGCAGTTATGGCGGGGAGCTGTTTTTT. Its translation: CASSYGGELFF. The chain carries TRBV6-2 or TRBV6-3 and TRBJ2-2; D is undetermined. CDR1 MNHEY and CDR2 SVGEGT come from the germline V gene. The CDR3 totals 11 residues. Trimming removed 3 bases from V and 7 bases from J, with 3 bases in between.

The table lists this clone with a count of one. The chain has TRBV11-2 and TRBJ1-6, with D unresolved. This CDR3 is built from 15 residues. Looked up from germline, CDR1 is SGHAT and CDR2 is FQNNGV. With 5 bases removed from V and 2 bases from J, the gap between germline ends came to 10 bases. Here the CDR3 DNA reads TGTGCCAGCAGCCACGGAGACCCCTATAATTCACCCCTCCACTTT. It translates to CASSHGDPYNSPLHF.

This clone was observed a few times. The rearrangement links TRBV6-1 to TRBJ2-1; TRBD2 agrees at 12 bases. The CDR3 sequence is 21 residues long. Germline trimming cut 2 bases from V and 0 bases from J; bases unmatched to any gene: 14. The V gene's germline CDR1 is MNHNS and CDR2 SASEGT. The CDR3 nucleotides read TGTGCCAGCAGTGAACGCTCACTAGCGGGAGGTCCCAACTTCTCCTACAATGAGCAGTTCTTC. Amino acids: CASSERSLAGGPNFSYNEQFF.

This clone was seen just once. The chain combines TRBV5-1 with TRBJ1-6; TRBD1 is a possible D gene (6 bases). The CDR3 runs to 13 residues. CDR1 is SGHRS and CDR2 is YFSETQ in the germline V gene. V dropped 4 bases and J dropped 5 bases, with 7 bases sitting between them. The CDR3, as DNA: TGCGCCAGCAGCAGGGGGGATAATTCACCCCTCCACTTT. Translated: CASSRGDNSPLHF.

J is TRBJ2-3 and V is TRBV7-8; possible D gene TRBD1, 5 bases. V was trimmed by 5 bases and J by 1 base, leaving 13 bases between them. CDR1 and CDR2 from the germline V gene are SGHVS and FQNEAQ. This CDR3 spans 15 amino acids. In nucleotides, the CDR3 is TGTGCCAGCAGCGGAGACAGCCGCCGCACAGATACGCAGTATTTT. Translated: CASSGDSRRTDTQYF.

This chain connects TRBV20-1 to TRBJ2-5; no firm D call. The germline CDR1 and CDR2 sequences are DFQATT and SNEGSKA (reference sequence). This CDR3 is 10 amino acids long. V dropped 6 bases and J dropped 2 bases, with 4 bases sitting between them. This CDR3 is CSARQETQYF. The CDR3 nucleotides are TGCAGTGCCCGTCAAGAGACCCAGTACTTC.

The chain recombines TRBV6-5 with TRBJ1-2; 7 positions match TRBD1. The germline V gene has CDR1 MNHEY and CDR2 SVGAGI. The CDR3 sequence is 14 residues long. V dropped 5 bases and J dropped 2; count of bases not matched to a gene: 5. This chain's CDR3 is CASSRQGTNYGYTF. Written as DNA, the CDR3 is TGTGCCAGCAGTAGACAGGGAACAAACTATGGCTACACCTTC.

CDR3 in amino acids: CASRIALGSTYEQYF. The DNA for the CDR3 is TGTGCCAGCAGAATTGCACTGGGGTCCACCTACGAGCAGTACTTC. The chain couples TRBV6-5 to TRBJ2-7, with D uncertain. Germline V CDR1 and CDR2: MNHEY, SVGAGI. CDR3 length equals 15 residues. V lost 6 bases to trimming and J lost 2 bases, with 17 bases between them.

Only one count was recorded for this clone. CDR3 nucleotides: TGCAGCGTTGAACTGGGACAGGGGGCAGAGACCCAGTACTTC. Its translation is CSVELGQGAETQYF. The genes are TRBV29-1 and TRBJ2-5, with 12 bases fitting TRBD1. The CDR3 has 14 amino acids. CDR1 is SQVTM, CDR2 ANQGSEA, per germline. Trimming removed 2 bases from V and 4 bases from J; junction bases left unmatched: 2.

The rearrangement uses TRBV19 and TRBJ2-1; D gene uncertain. The germline CDR1 and CDR2 sequences are LNHDA and SQIVND (reference sequence). V lost 6 bases and J lost 11, with 14 bases in between. The CDR3 extends over 12 amino acids. Written as DNA, the CDR3 is TGTGCCAGTAGAAGCCGAGAAACACAGCAGTTCTTC. It translates to CASRSRETQQFF. The variable domain in full, completed from reference TRBV19 and TRBJ2-1, reads DGGITQSPKYLFRKEGQNVTLSCEQNLNHDAMYWYRQDPGQGLRLIYYSQIVNDFQKGDIAEGYSVSREKKESFPLTVTSAQKNPTAFYLCASRSRETQQFFGPGTRLTVL.

The chain employs TRBV6-5 and TRBJ2-7, with a possible D match to TRBD1 (6 bases). Germline CDR1 is MNHEY and CDR2 is SVGAGI. The CDR3 length is 14 residues. V was trimmed by 4 bases and J by 0 bases, leaving 10 bases between them. The CDR3 sequence is CASSSTGDSYEQYF. The CDR3 DNA reads as TGTGCCAGCAGTTCGACAGGCGACTCCTACGAGCAGTACTTC.

The rearrangement links TRBV28 to TRBJ1-1; 9 positions agree with TRBD1. With 6 bases clipped from V and 1 base from J, the junction kept 3 bases outside the gene matches. CDR3 length: 14 amino acids. Germline V CDR1 and CDR2: MDHEN, SYDVKM. The CDR3 region is CASSNRGQNTEAFF. CDR3 bases: TGTGCCAGCAGCAACAGGGGGCAGAACACTGAAGCTTTCTTT.